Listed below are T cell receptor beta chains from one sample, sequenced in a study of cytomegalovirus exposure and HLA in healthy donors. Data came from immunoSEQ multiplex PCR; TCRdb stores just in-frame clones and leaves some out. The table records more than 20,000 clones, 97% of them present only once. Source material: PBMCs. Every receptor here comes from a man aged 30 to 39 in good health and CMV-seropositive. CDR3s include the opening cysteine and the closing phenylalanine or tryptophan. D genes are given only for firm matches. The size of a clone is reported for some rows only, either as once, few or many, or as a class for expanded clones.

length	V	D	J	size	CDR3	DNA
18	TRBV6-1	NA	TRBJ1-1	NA	CASSESVRAPLRDTEAFF	TGTGCCAGCAGTGAATCGGTCAGAGCACCCCTCCGGGACACTGAAGCTTTCTTT
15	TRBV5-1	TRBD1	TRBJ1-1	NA	CASSLVRTGVTEAFF	TGCGCCAGCAGCTTGGTAAGGACAGGGGTCACTGAAGCTTTCTTT
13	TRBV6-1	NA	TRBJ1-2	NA	CASSEGTVNGYTF	TGTGCCAGCAGTGAAGGGACAGTAAATGGCTACACCTTC
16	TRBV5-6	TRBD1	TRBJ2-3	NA	CASAEGDRGRIDTQYF	TGTGCCAGCGCCGAGGGCGACAGGGGGCGGATAGATACGCAGTATTTT
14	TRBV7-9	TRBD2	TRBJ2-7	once	CASSLGTSLYEQYF	TGTGCCAGCAGCTTAGGGACTAGCCTCTACGAGCAGTACTTC
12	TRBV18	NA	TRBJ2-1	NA	CASSPSGGEQFF	TGTGCCAGCTCACCGTCGGGTGGTGAGCAGTTCTTC
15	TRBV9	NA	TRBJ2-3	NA	CASSVDPRNTDTQYF	TGTGCCAGCAGCGTAGATCCCAGGAACACAGATACGCAGTATTTT
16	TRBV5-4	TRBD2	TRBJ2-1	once	CASNLRTSGRIDEQFF	TGTGCCAGCAACCTCCGGACTAGCGGGAGGATCGATGAGCAGTTCTTC
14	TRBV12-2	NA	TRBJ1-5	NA	CASRVPGGAEPQHF	TGTGCAAGTCGCGTCCCAGGGGGCGCGGAGCCCCAGCATTTT
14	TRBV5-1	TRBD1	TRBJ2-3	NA	CASSRDRAPDTQYF	TGCGCCAGCAGCCGGGACAGGGCGCCAGATACGCAGTATTTT
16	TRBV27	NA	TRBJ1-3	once	CASSPGGTTSGNTIYF	TGTGCCAGCAGTCCGGGGGGGACTACCTCTGGAAACACCATATATTTT
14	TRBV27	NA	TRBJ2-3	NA	CASSLSIGPDTQYF	TGTGCCAGCAGTTTATCGATTGGCCCAGATACGCAGTATTTT
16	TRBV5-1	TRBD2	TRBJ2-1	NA	CASSSTATSGTSEQFF	TGCGCCAGCAGCTCCACTGCGACTAGCGGGACTTCTGAGCAGTTCTTC
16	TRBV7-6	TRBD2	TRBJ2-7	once	CASSPRLAGDENEQYF	TGTGCCAGCAGCCCACGACTAGCGGGAGACGAAAACGAGCAGTACTTC
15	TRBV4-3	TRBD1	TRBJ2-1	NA	CASSQDLGQGDEQFF	TGCGCCAGCAGCCAAGACCTGGGACAGGGCGATGAGCAGTTCTTC
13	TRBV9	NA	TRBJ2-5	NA	CASSAEGEETQYF	TGTGCCAGCAGCGCTGAGGGGGAAGAGACCCAGTACTTC
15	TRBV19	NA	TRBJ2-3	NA	CASNPGQWGTDTQYF	TGTGCCAGTAACCCGGGACAATGGGGCACAGATACGCAGTATTTT
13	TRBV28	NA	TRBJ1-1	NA	CASSLGAGSRAFF	TGTGCCAGCAGTTTAGGGGCAGGGTCTCGGGCTTTCTTT